A selection of T cell receptor beta chains follows, all from one sample in a study of immune characterization of retroperitoneal liposarcoma. TCRdb passed the PCR reads through MiXCR, listing each CDR3 protein once. The sample lists about 2,500 distinct CDR3 sequences; around 50% were seen once. Sequencing used tumor tissue. Receptors were obtained from a female donor with retroperitoneal liposarcoma. Each CDR3 is given with its conserved first and last residue. Fields, in order: D gene, clone size, V gene, J gene, CDR3 protein, CDR3 DNA. A D gene is named only where the DNA matches it firmly. Expanded clones are given a class, and other clones once, few, many or no size at all.

D gene: -
clone size: -
V gene: TRBV6-1
J gene: TRBJ2-1
CDR3 protein: CASSAHVYNEQFF
CDR3 DNA: TGTGCCAGCAGTGCTCACGTTTACAATGAGCAGTTCTTC

D gene: TRBD2
clone size: -
V gene: TRBV6-5
J gene: TRBJ2-5
CDR3 protein: CASSEEPSSRGGALETQYF
CDR3 DNA: TGTGCCAGCAGTGAGGAGCCCTCTTCGCGCGGGGGGGCCTTAGAGACCCAGTACTTC

D gene: -
clone size: large
V gene: TRBV6-1
J gene: TRBJ2-3
CDR3 protein: CATDKSAGYTDTQYF
CDR3 DNA: TGTGCCACCGATAAGTCTGCGGGATACACAGATACGCAGTATTTT

D gene: TRBD1
clone size: once
V gene: TRBV5-3
J gene: TRBJ2-7
CDR3 protein: CASSSRTGLGEQYF
CDR3 DNA: TGTGCCAGCAGCTCCCGGACAGGGCTGGGTGAGCAGTACTTC

D gene: TRBD2
clone size: -
V gene: TRBV11-1
J gene: TRBJ2-1
CDR3 protein: CASSTGTSGINEQFF
CDR3 DNA: TGTGCCAGCAGCACCGGGACTAGCGGGATCAATGAGCAGTTCTTC

D gene: -
clone size: -
V gene: TRBV6-6
J gene: TRBJ1-1
CDR3 protein: CASSKGENTEAFF
CDR3 DNA: TGTGCCAGCAGTAAGGGGGAAAACACTGAAGCTTTCTTT

D gene: -
clone size: medium-sized
V gene: TRBV7-2
J gene: TRBJ2-7
CDR3 protein: CASSLDGSLEQYF
CDR3 DNA: TGTGCCAGCAGCTTAGATGGATCCTTGGAGCAGTACTTC

D gene: -
clone size: -
V gene: TRBV6-6
J gene: TRBJ2-1
CDR3 protein: CASSYGPRVNEQFF
CDR3 DNA: TGTGCCAGCAGCTACGGACCCCGGGTTAATGAGCAGTTCTTC

D gene: -
clone size: once
V gene: TRBV7-3
J gene: TRBJ2-1
CDR3 protein: CASSLSVYNEQFF
CDR3 DNA: TGTGCCAGCAGCTTGTCAGTGTACAATGAGCAGTTCTTC

D gene: -
clone size: -
V gene: TRBV14
J gene: TRBJ2-1
CDR3 protein: CASSQELASSYNEQFF
CDR3 DNA: TGTGCCAGCAGCCAAGAACTAGCCAGCTCCTACAATGAGCAGTTCTTC

D gene: -
clone size: -
V gene: TRBV7-8
J gene: TRBJ2-1
CDR3 protein: CASSSQGTGDIQLF
CDR3 DNA: TGTGCCAGCAGCTCGCAGGGTACAGGAGACATTCAGTTATTC

D gene: TRBD1
clone size: -
V gene: TRBV6-1
J gene: TRBJ2-3
CDR3 protein: CASGDRGNTQYF
CDR3 DNA: TGTGCCAGCGGCGACAGGGGGAATACGCAGTATTTT

D gene: TRBD1
clone size: few
V gene: TRBV6-8
J gene: TRBJ2-7
CDR3 protein: CASSTRAGQGVYEQYF
CDR3 DNA: TGTGCCAGCAGTACTCGAGCGGGACAGGGTGTCTACGAGCAGTACTTC

D gene: -
clone size: -
V gene: TRBV3-1
J gene: TRBJ1-6
CDR3 protein: CASSHGGGNSPLHF
CDR3 DNA: TGTGCCAGCAGCCATGGGGGAGGTAATTCACCCCTCCACTTT

D gene: TRBD1
clone size: medium-sized
V gene: TRBV12-5
J gene: TRBJ2-5
CDR3 protein: CASVQGQGGVETQYF
CDR3 DNA: TGTGCTAGTGTCCAGGGACAGGGAGGGGTAGAGACCCAGTACTTC

D gene: -
clone size: few
V gene: TRBV7-2
J gene: TRBJ2-5
CDR3 protein: CASSFWGSNEQYF
CDR3 DNA: TGTGCCAGCAGCTTCTGGGGATCCAATGAGCAGTACTTC

D gene: -
clone size: -
V gene: TRBV7-8
J gene: TRBJ2-5
CDR3 protein: CASSSSRFVSYNEQYF
CDR3 DNA: TGTGCCAGCAGCTCAAGCCGCTTTGTCTCCTACAATGAGCAGTACTTC

D gene: -
clone size: -
V gene: TRBV6-1
J gene: TRBJ2-3
CDR3 protein: CASRGDFSTDTQYF
CDR3 DNA: TGTGCCAGCAGGGGAGACTTTAGCACAGATACGCAGTATTTT

D gene: -
clone size: -
V gene: TRBV11-3
J gene: TRBJ2-1
CDR3 protein: CASSSPGWGETQFF
CDR3 DNA: TGTGCCAGCAGCTCCCCCGGCTGGGGAGAGACCCAGTTCTTC

D gene: TRBD2
clone size: -
V gene: TRBV7-2
J gene: TRBJ2-7
CDR3 protein: CASSLRGDYNEQYF
CDR3 DNA: TGTGCCAGCAGCTTACGCGGGGACTACAATGAGCAGTACTTC

D gene: -
clone size: -
V gene: TRBV6-1
J gene: TRBJ2-3
CDR3 protein: CASAEWGGGTDTQYF
CDR3 DNA: TGTGCCAGCGCCGAATGGGGCGGAGGGACAGATACGCAGTATTTT

D gene: -
clone size: -
V gene: TRBV6-5
J gene: TRBJ1-1
CDR3 protein: CASSPGRQNTEAFF
CDR3 DNA: TGTGCCAGCAGTCCGGGCCGGCAGAACACTGAAGCTTTCTTT

D gene: -
clone size: -
V gene: TRBV6-1
J gene: TRBJ2-7
CDR3 protein: CASRHGTETYEQYF
CDR3 DNA: TGTGCCAGCAGGCATGGGACGGAAACCTACGAGCAGTACTTC

D gene: -
clone size: large
V gene: TRBV12-3/TRBV12-4
J gene: TRBJ2-3
CDR3 protein: CASSRMGDTQYF
CDR3 DNA: TGTGCCAGCAGCCGGATGGGGGATACGCAGTATTTT

D gene: -
clone size: -
V gene: TRBV7-6
J gene: TRBJ2-4
CDR3 protein: CASSLAGPDEQYF
CDR3 DNA: TGTGCCAGCAGCTTAGCCGGTCCGGATGAGCAGTACTTC

D gene: -
clone size: few
V gene: TRBV12-3/TRBV12-4
J gene: TRBJ2-2
CDR3 protein: CASRRTGELFF
CDR3 DNA: TGTGCCAGCAGACGAACCGGGGAGCTGTTTTTT

D gene: -
clone size: -
V gene: TRBV6-1
J gene: TRBJ2-1
CDR3 protein: CASSELGSSYNEQFF
CDR3 DNA: TGTGCCAGCAGTGAACTGGGGAGCTCCTACAATGAGCAGTTCTTC

D gene: TRBD2
clone size: medium-sized
V gene: TRBV12-5
J gene: TRBJ2-1
CDR3 protein: CASGLNSGRETQFF
CDR3 DNA: TGTGCTAGTGGTTTGAATAGCGGGAGGGAGACCCAGTTCTTC

D gene: -
clone size: few
V gene: TRBV6-1
J gene: TRBJ2-7
CDR3 protein: CASSEEGSFEQYF
CDR3 DNA: TGTGCCAGCAGTGAAGAGGGATCTTTCGAGCAGTACTTC

D gene: -
clone size: -
V gene: TRBV6-8
J gene: TRBJ1-6
CDR3 protein: CASSLEEGPNSPLHF
CDR3 DNA: TGTGCCAGCAGCCTGGAGGAGGGTCCTAATTCACCCCTCCACTTT

D gene: -
clone size: -
V gene: TRBV6-4
J gene: TRBJ2-7
CDR3 protein: CASSDGAGNYEQYF
CDR3 DNA: TGTGCCAGCAGTGACGGAGCGGGTAACTACGAGCAGTACTTC

D gene: TRBD1
clone size: few
V gene: TRBV6-1
J gene: TRBJ1-5
CDR3 protein: CASSAFGTGASNQPQHF
CDR3 DNA: TGTGCCAGCAGTGCGTTCGGGACAGGGGCGAGCAATCAGCCCCAGCATTTT

D gene: -
clone size: -
V gene: TRBV7-2
J gene: TRBJ2-4
CDR3 protein: CASSPLNRPKLDEQYF
CDR3 DNA: TGTGCCAGCAGCCCACTCAACAGACCTAAGCTCGATGAGCAGTACTTC

D gene: -
clone size: medium-sized
V gene: TRBV7-2
J gene: TRBJ2-7
CDR3 protein: CASSTSGPPYEQYF
CDR3 DNA: TGTGCCAGCAGCACCTCCGGTCCCCCCTACGAGCAGTACTTC

D gene: TRBD2
clone size: -
V gene: TRBV6-5
J gene: TRBJ2-1
CDR3 protein: CASSRLAGSLNEQFF
CDR3 DNA: TGTGCCAGCAGCCGTCTAGCGGGATCGCTCAATGAGCAGTTCTTC

D gene: -
clone size: -
V gene: TRBV6-6
J gene: TRBJ2-2
CDR3 protein: CASSYRFGANTGELFF
CDR3 DNA: TGTGCCAGCAGTTACCGGTTCGGAGCGAACACCGGGGAGCTGTTTTTT

D gene: -
clone size: -
V gene: TRBV6-1
J gene: TRBJ1-1
CDR3 protein: CASSEALRVFAFF
CDR3 DNA: TGTGCCAGCAGTGAAGCGCTTAGGGTGTTTGCTTTCTTT